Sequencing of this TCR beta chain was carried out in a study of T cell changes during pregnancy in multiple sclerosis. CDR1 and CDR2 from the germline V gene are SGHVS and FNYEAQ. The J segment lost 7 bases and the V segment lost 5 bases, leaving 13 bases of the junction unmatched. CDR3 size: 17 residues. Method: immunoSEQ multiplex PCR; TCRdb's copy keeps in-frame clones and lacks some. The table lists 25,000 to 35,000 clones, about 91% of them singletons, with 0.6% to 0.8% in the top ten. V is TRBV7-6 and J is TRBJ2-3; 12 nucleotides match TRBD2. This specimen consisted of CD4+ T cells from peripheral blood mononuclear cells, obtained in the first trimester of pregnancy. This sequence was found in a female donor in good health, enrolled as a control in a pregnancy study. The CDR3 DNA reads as TGTGCCAGCAGCCAATGGACTAGCGGGGCTAGGAAGAATACGCAGTATTTT. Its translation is CASSQWTSGARKNTQYF. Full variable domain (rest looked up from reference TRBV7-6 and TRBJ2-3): GAGVSQSPRYKVTKRGQDVALRCDPISGHVSLYWYRQALGQGPEFLTYFNYEAQQDKSGLPNDRFSAERPEGSISTLTIQRTEQRDSAMYRCASSQWTSGARKNTQYFGPGTRLTVL.